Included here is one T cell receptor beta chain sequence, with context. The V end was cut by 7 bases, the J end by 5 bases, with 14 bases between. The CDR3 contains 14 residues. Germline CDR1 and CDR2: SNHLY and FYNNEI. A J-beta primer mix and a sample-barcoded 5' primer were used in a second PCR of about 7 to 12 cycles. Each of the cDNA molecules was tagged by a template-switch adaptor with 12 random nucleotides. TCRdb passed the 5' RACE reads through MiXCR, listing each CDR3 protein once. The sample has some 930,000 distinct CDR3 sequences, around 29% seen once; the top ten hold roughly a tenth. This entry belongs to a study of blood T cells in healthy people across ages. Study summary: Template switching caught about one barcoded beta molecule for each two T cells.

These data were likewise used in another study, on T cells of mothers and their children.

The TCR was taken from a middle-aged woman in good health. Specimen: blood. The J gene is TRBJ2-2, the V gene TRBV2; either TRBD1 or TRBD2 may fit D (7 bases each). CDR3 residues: CASKRQGGTGELFF. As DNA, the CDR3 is TGTGCCAGCAAGCGACAGGGAGGGACCGGGGAGCTGTTTTTT. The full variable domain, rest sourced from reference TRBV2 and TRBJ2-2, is EPEVTQTPSHQVTQMGQEVILRCVPISNHLYFYWYRQILGQKVEFLVSFYNNEISEKSEIFDDQFSVERPDGSNFTLKIRSTKLEDSAMYFCASKRQGGTGELFFGEGSRLTVL.